This TCR beta chain was identified during a study of T cell repertoires in cytomegalovirus infection. Across the study: As its CMV epitopes, the study selected recently identified HLA-C-restricted and well-studied HLA-B-restricted targets. Evidence of both CMV infection and a matching HLA type came from public TCR beta signatures. Findings and caveats of the study: HLA-C-restricted TCR beta clonotypes specific for CMV led the ex vivo response. Totalled public TCR beta family frequency picked out people who carried CMV plus the relevant HLA.

The V segment lost 3 bases and the J segment 0 bases; nucleotides outside the gene matches: 4. The germline V gene encodes CDR1 SGHVS and CDR2 FNYEAQ. The CDR3 contains 15 residues. Each CDR3 protein gets one entry after TCRdb re-called the reads with MiXCR. The table shows around 750,000 distinct CDR3 sequences, with about 30% occurring only once. In the case of this clonotype: As yet, its antigen is unknown.

The clonotype was recovered from a human donor in good health (CMV status not recorded). Some clones in this sample may be carry-over from other donors' samples. The gene calls are TRBV7-6 and TRBJ1-1; the match to TRBD1 covers 7 bases. Sequences were derived from cultured CD8+ T cells from PBMCs, sampled from culture after CMV antigen stimulation. For the CDR3, the DNA is TGTGCCAGCAGCTTGACAGGGAATATGAACACTGAAGCTTTCTTT. Amino acids: CASSLTGNMNTEAFF.